One and the same sample provided the 9 T cell receptor beta chains below, sequenced in a study of blood T cells in healthy people across ages. With a J-beta primer mix and a sample-barcoded 5' primer, a second PCR ran about 7 to 11 cycles. In TCRdb, the 5' RACE reads were re-called with MiXCR into one record per CDR3 protein. The table shows about 780,000 distinct CDR3 sequences, with 62% occurring only once. Sequencing was done on a sample of blood. The receptor source for this set is a man under 40 in good health.

J is TRBJ2-5 and V is TRBV15; D call uncertain. V was trimmed by 8 bases and J by 5 bases, leaving 15 bases between them. Germline assignment: CDR1 LNHNV and CDR2 YYDKDF (reference sequence). This CDR3 has 13 residues. The CDR3 sequence: CATSLLGRETQYF. The DNA of the CDR3 is TGTGCCACCTCTCTCTTGGGCCGGGAGACCCAGTACTTC. The full variable domain, completed using reference TRBV15 and TRBJ2-5, is DAMVIQNPRYQVTQFGKPVTLSCSQTLNHNVMYWYQQKSSQAPKLLFHYYDKDFNNEADTPDNFQSRRPNTSFCFLDIRSPGLGDTAMYLCATSLLGRETQYFGPGTRLLVL.

This chain connects TRBV6-1 to TRBJ2-7, with 14 bases lining up with TRBD2. The CDR3 is 16 amino acids. The germline V gene encodes CDR1 MNHNS and CDR2 SASEGT. V shed 7 bases, J shed 4 bases, and the junction held 9 bases outside the gene matches. CDR3 bases: TGTGCCAGCATCGAGGGACTAGCGGGGGCCTTATACGAGCAGTACTTC. Its translation is CASIEGLAGALYEQYF.

The chain is built from TRBV4-2 and TRBJ2-7, with D unresolved. This CDR3 is built from 14 residues. Trimming removed 1 base at V and 3 bases at J, with 10 bases between. Per germline, CDR1 LGHNA and CDR2 YNFKEQ. The CDR3 sequence: CASSQAVSDYEQYF. The CDR3 DNA is TGTGCCAGCAGCCAAGCTGTTTCAGACTACGAGCAGTACTTC.

In this sample, this clonotype turned up a few times. CDR3 amino acids: CSVVGQSYEQYF. CDR3 sequence (DNA): TGCAGCGTTGTCGGGCAATCCTACGAGCAGTACTTC. The V and J genes are TRBV29-1 and TRBJ2-7; D uncertain. The germline gives CDR1 SQVTM, CDR2 ANQGSEA. CDR3 length: 12 amino acids. The V end was cut by 4 bases, the J end by 1 base, with 8 bases between.

This clonotype was seen a few times. This sequence joins TRBV14 and TRBJ1-6, with TRBD1 matching 9 bases. V shed 1 base and J 7 bases; nucleotides not matched to a gene: 2. Germline CDR1 reads SGHDN; CDR2 reads FVKESK. The CDR3 covers 15 residues. CDR3 protein: CASSQVDRGNSPLHF. The CDR3 DNA is TGTGCCAGCAGCCAAGTCGACAGGGGGAATTCACCCCTCCACTTT.

This clonotype occurred a few times. This chain joins TRBV12-3 or TRBV12-4 and TRBJ2-7; TRBD1 agrees at 8 bases. The CDR3 sequence is 13 residues long. Losses at the gene ends were 5 bases for V and 2 bases for J; bases not matched to a gene: 2. Written as DNA, the CDR3 is TGTGCCAGCAGTGACAGGGGCCCCTACGAGCAGTACTTC. It is translated as CASSDRGPYEQYF.

The rearrangement uses TRBV4-2 and TRBJ2-5; possible D gene TRBD2, 5 bases. V lost 0 bases and J 5 bases, leaving 10 bases between the germline ends. This CDR3 has 14 residues. CDR1 and CDR2 (germline): LGHNA, YNFKEQ. CDR3 residues: CASSQDRGHETQYF. The CDR3 nucleotides read TGTGCCAGCAGCCAAGATCGAGGGCATGAGACCCAGTACTTC.

The V and J genes are TRBV20-1 and TRBJ1-2; weak D call: TRBD1 (5 bases). The V end lost 6 bases, the J end lost 1 base, and 12 bases lay between the germline ends. The V gene's germline CDR1 is DFQATT and CDR2 SNEGSKA (reference sequence). The CDR3 loop spans 13 amino acids. CDR3 sequence (DNA): TGCAGTGCGACCGCCAGGGATAACTATGGCTACACCTTC. This gives the protein CSATARDNYGYTF.

Remarks on this clonotype: The junction shows a germline mismatch at one end, possibly a read error. The gene calls are TRBV20-1 and TRBJ2-5; 8 bases align to TRBD2. This CDR3 is 14 amino acids long. Germline V gene sequence: CDR1 DFQATT, CDR2 SNEGSKA (reference sequence). As DNA, the CDR3 is TGCAGTGCTAGGATAGCGGGGCTCCAAGAGACCCAGTACTTT. Amino acids: CSARIAGLQETQYF.